This T cell receptor (beta chain) was observed in a study of PD-1 blockade in classical Hodgkin lymphoma. The time point here: cycle 4 day 1 (C4D1), after more than 5 weeks of nivolumab. Brentuximab vedotin exposure varied among the patients, all of whom had relapsed after autologous stem cell transplantation. On this clone itself: Its target is unknown.

TCRdb keeps only in-frame clones here, not all; method: immunoSEQ multiplex PCR. Of about 21,000 clones detected, around three quarters appear once; the ten largest clones hold 19%. Broader study findings: CD4+ TCR diversity rose significantly by C4D1, and CD8+ TCR diversity did not.

V was pared by 8 bases and J by 9 bases, with 6 bases of the junction left unmatched. This CDR3 comprises 14 residues. Germline CDR1 SEHNR, CDR2 FQNEAQ (reference sequence). The chain employs TRBV7-9 and TRBJ2-1, with 14 bases fitting TRBD2. The sample in question was peripheral blood mononuclear cells (PBMCs), obtained before the fourth cycle of nivolumab. The clonotype was recovered from a human donor with classical Hodgkin lymphoma. In DNA, the CDR3 is TGTGCCAGCGGGGGACTAGCGGGAGTGCTTGAGCAGTTCTTC. This gives the protein CASGGLAGVLEQFF.